One and the same sample provided the 16 T cell receptor beta chains below, sequenced in a study of cytomegalovirus exposure and HLA in healthy donors. PCR used 60 Vbeta primers and 13 Jbeta primers. Data came from immunoSEQ multiplex PCR; TCRdb stores just in-frame clones and leaves some out. The sample gives around 150,000 clones, roughly 85% of which show up once; about 10% is in the top ten. The sample taken for sequencing was PBMCs. These receptors were obtained from a man between 18 and 35 years old in good health and CMV-seropositive.

The chain combines TRBV7-3 with TRBJ2-5, with TRBD2 matching 8 bases. V was pared by 1 base and J by 1 base, with 2 bases of the junction left unmatched. CDR3 size: 15 residues. CDR1 is SGHTA and CDR2 is FQGTGA in the germline V gene. DNA for the CDR3: TGTGCCAGCAGCTTAAACGCGGGGGGCCAAGAGACCCAGTACTTC. Translated, it gives CASSLNAGGQETQYF.

The sample holds a few counts of this clone. The chain joins TRBV14 to TRBJ2-1, with 7 positions matching TRBD2. This CDR3 comprises 15 residues. Germline loops: CDR1 SGHDN, CDR2 FVKESK. The V segment lost 5 bases and the J segment 7 bases; nucleotides outside the gene matches: 11. CDR3 nucleotide sequence: TGTGCCAGCAGCGTAACGGGGGGAGGAATGAATGAGCAGTTCTTC. Its translation: CASSVTGGGMNEQFF.

The chain is built from TRBV2 and TRBJ1-1; perhaps TRBD1 as D (6 bases). This CDR3 region has 14 residues. Trimming removed 6 bases from V and 0 bases from J, with 11 bases in between. Germline V gene data show CDR1 as SNHLY and CDR2 as FYNNEI. The CDR3 DNA sequence: TGTGCCAGCAGCGTCGGGACATTGAACACTGAAGCTTTCTTT. Protein: CASSVGTLNTEAFF.

The chain combines TRBV5-4 with TRBJ2-3; perhaps TRBD1 as D (6 bases). The CDR3 is 12 residues long. Germline V gene lookup returns CDR1 SGHNT and CDR2 YYREEE (reference sequence). V was shortened by 5 bases and J by 5 bases, with 9 bases between the two germline ends. CDR3 protein: CASRDRGDTQYF. CDR3 coding DNA: TGTGCCAGCAGGGACAGAGGAGATACGCAGTATTTT.

Points on this clone: One junction end does not reproduce the germline sequence, and a read error may be involved. The rearrangement uses TRBV7-9 and TRBJ2-2, with unresolved D. Germline assignment: CDR1 SEHNR and CDR2 FQNEAQ (reference sequence). This CDR3 has 13 amino acids. In nucleotides, the CDR3 is TGTTCCAGCAGCTTTGTAGCCCCCGGGGAGCTGTTTTTT. It codes for CSSSFVAPGELFF.

The CDR3 DNA follows: TGTGCCAGCAGCCTCTATCAGACAGAAAATCAGCCCCAGCATTTT. Residues: CASSLYQTENQPQHF. The chain is built from TRBV7-8 and TRBJ1-5, with D possibly being TRBD1 (5 bases). The V gene lost 5 bases and the J gene lost 4 bases, with 15 bases spanning the gap. The CDR3 is 15 residues long. Germline V gives CDR1 SGHVS, CDR2 FQNEAQ.

CDR3 coding DNA: TGTGCCAGCAGCTACCAGGGGGGATATAGGAACACTGAAGCTTTCTTT. It is translated as CASSYQGGYRNTEAFF. The chain joins TRBV5-8 to TRBJ1-1; 7 positions match TRBD1. This CDR3 has 16 amino acids. The germline V gene has CDR1 SGHTS and CDR2 YDEGEE. V shed 3 bases, J shed 1 base, and the junction held 9 bases outside the gene matches.

The J gene is TRBJ1-5, the V gene TRBV2; D possibly corresponds to TRBD1 (5 bases). V was cut by 8 bases and J by 4 bases, with 12 bases left in between. The CDR3 has 13 residues. CDR1 is SNHLY, CDR2 FYNNEI, per germline. This chain's CDR3 is CASEYRGNQPQHF. In nucleotides, the CDR3 is TGTGCCAGCGAGTATAGGGGAAATCAGCCCCAGCATTTT.

CDR3 region: CAWSLSGGTDTQYF. The DNA for the CDR3 is TGTGCCTGGTCCCTTAGCGGGGGCACAGATACGCAGTATTTT. The chain recombines TRBV30 with TRBJ2-3, with TRBD2 matching over 8 bases. The germline V gene encodes CDR1 GTSNPN and CDR2 SVGIG (reference sequence). Trimming removed 5 bases from V and 1 base from J; junction bases left unmatched: 5. The CDR3 spans 14 residues.

This sequence joins TRBV21-1 and TRBJ2-6; the table's D call of TRBD1 was not tested on the DNA. TRBV21-1 is tagged as a pseudogene. This CDR3 has 17 residues. The CDR3 is CASSKGVGSSGANVLTF. The CDR3 coding sequence is TGTGCCAGCAGCAAAGGGGTAGGCAGCTCTGGGGCCAACGTCCTGACCTTC.

This sequence joins TRBV7-2 and TRBJ1-3; D gene ambiguous. The CDR3 is 14 residues long. V was clipped by 3 bases and J by 2 bases, with 8 bases between them. CDR1 is SGHTA, CDR2 FQGNSA, per germline. The CDR3 protein is CASSFISAGNTIYF. In DNA form, the CDR3 reads TGTGCCAGCAGCTTCATAAGCGCTGGAAACACCATATATTTT.

The table lists this clone with a count of one. The CDR3 DNA sequence: TGCGCCAGCAGTGAGGGAGCGACTGAAGCTTTCTTT. The encoded protein is CASSEGATEAFF. The chain joins TRBV10-1 to TRBJ1-1; no reliable D call. The CDR3 is 12 residues long. In germline, CDR1 is WNHNN, CDR2 SYGVQD (reference sequence). Trimming removed 2 bases from V and 5 bases from J, with 6 bases in between.

V usage is TRBV10-2 and J usage is TRBJ1-2; a weak D match, TRBD1 (6 bases). The CDR3 has 14 residues. The V end was cut by 0 bases, the J end by 5 bases, with 10 bases between. CDR1 and CDR2 from the germline V gene are WSHSY and SAAADI. The DNA of the CDR3 is TGCGCCAGCAGTGAGTCGAGCAGGGGATATGGCTACACCTTC. Translation: CASSESSRGYGYTF.

The rearrangement links TRBV18 to TRBJ1-3, with D possibly matching TRBD1 (5 bases). The CDR3 covers 16 residues. Germline V gene lookup returns CDR1 KGHSH and CDR2 LQKENI. Trimming cost V 2 bases and J 2 bases, with 13 bases left between them. Written as DNA, the CDR3 is TGTGCCAGCTCACCAGGGGGAGGGCCCGCTGGAAACACCATATATTTT. It codes for CASSPGGGPAGNTIYF.

This clone was found once. The chain recombines TRBV18 with TRBJ2-7; 11 bases match TRBD1. With 4 bases clipped from V and 3 bases from J, the junction kept 5 bases outside the gene matches. Looked up from germline, CDR1 is KGHSH and CDR2 is LQKENI. This CDR3 comprises 15 residues. CDR3 in DNA: TGTGCCAGCTCACGAACCGGGACAGGGGGCTACGAGCAGTACTTC. Residues: CASSRTGTGGYEQYF.

The chain joins TRBV19 to TRBJ1-6; 7 bases agree with TRBD1. The CDR3 extends over 15 amino acids. Losses at the gene ends were 4 bases for V and 5 bases for J; bases not matched to a gene: 5. CDR1 and CDR2 from the germline V gene are LNHDA and SQIVND (reference sequence). This chain's CDR3 is CASSTQGGDNSPLHF. The CDR3 DNA is TGTGCCAGTAGTACGCAGGGGGGAGATAATTCACCCCTCCACTTT.